Shown below are 32 T cell receptor beta chains from a single sample sequenced in a study of blood T cell repertoires in COVID-19. Clones were sequenced by immunoSEQ multiplex PCR, and TCRdb holds only the in-frame ones, with some missing. The sample carries 250,000 to 300,000 clones, around 87% recorded once. The sample was peripheral blood. These receptors all stem from a woman aged 40 to 49 who had recovered from COVID-19.

The J gene is TRBJ2-1, the V gene TRBV7-3; a weak D match, TRBD2 (6 bases). The CDR3 is 13 residues long. V lost 5 bases and J 10 bases, leaving 15 bases between the germline ends. Germline-derived CDR1 and CDR2 are SGHTA and FQGTGA. CDR3 DNA sequence: TGTGCCAGCAGCACCACTAGGGGAGGCGAGCAGTTCTTC. This translates into CASSTTRGGEQFF.

This chain connects TRBV6-5 to TRBJ1-2, with D possibly matching TRBD1 (6 bases). This CDR3 comprises 14 residues. V was cut by 6 bases and J by 4 bases, with 15 bases left in between. Germline V gives CDR1 MNHEY, CDR2 SVGAGI. The chain's CDR3 is CASRSTGVLYGYTF. DNA for the CDR3: TGTGCCAGCAGATCGACAGGAGTACTCTATGGCTACACCTTC.

The chain uses TRBV7-2 and TRBJ1-5; D is perhaps TRBD1 (6 bases). CDR3 length: 15 residues. Trimming took off 4 bases at V and 4 bases at J, with 14 bases between the two ends. CDR1 and CDR2 (germline): SGHTA, FQGNSA. CDR3 DNA: TGTGCCAGCAGCTCAGTAGGACAGAGGAATCAGCCCCAGCATTTT. Translated: CASSSVGQRNQPQHF.

This rearrangement joins TRBV4-1 to TRBJ2-5; a weak D match, TRBD2 (5 bases). The CDR3 is 12 residues long. Germline-derived CDR1 and CDR2 are MGHRA and YSYEKL. Trimming removed 4 bases from V and 5 bases from J, with 8 bases in between. The CDR3 DNA reads as TGCGCCAGCAGCCTAACGGGGGAGACCCAGTACTTC. Encoded protein: CASSLTGETQYF.

The chain has TRBV6-5 and TRBJ1-2; no clear D gene. CDR3 length: 13 amino acids. Germline assignment: CDR1 MNHEY and CDR2 SVGAGI. The V end lost 7 bases, the J end lost 4 bases, and 13 bases lay between the germline ends. In nucleotides, the CDR3 is TGTGCCAGCACCCCGCTGTCGGGCTATGGCTACACCTTC. Its translation is CASTPLSGYGYTF.

The CDR3 bases are TGTGCCAGCAGTCCCCCCGGGACAGCCTACGAGCAGTACTTC. Translated, it gives CASSPPGTAYEQYF. The J gene is TRBJ2-7, the V gene TRBV6-6; 7 bases line up with TRBD1. The length of the CDR3 is 14 residues. The germline V gene encodes CDR1 MNHNY and CDR2 SVGAGI (reference sequence). V dropped 5 bases and J dropped 2; count of bases not matched to a gene: 6.

For the CDR3, the DNA is TGTGCCAGCAGCTTAAGCGGGGGGTTGAACACAGATACGCAGTATTTT. Amino acids: CASSLSGGLNTDTQYF. The chain recombines TRBV5-4 with TRBJ2-3; 9 positions agree with TRBD2. The junction had 6 bases not matched to a gene; V was cut back by 2 bases and J by 2 bases. The CDR3 contains 16 residues. CDR1 is SGHNT, CDR2 YYREEE, per germline (reference sequence).

The chain carries TRBV5-1 and TRBJ2-7, with D unclear. Germline loops: CDR1 SGHRS, CDR2 YFSETQ. This CDR3 spans 13 amino acids. Between the trimmed V and J ends, which lost 4 bases and 7 bases, there was a span of 15 bases. The chain's CDR3 is CASSTDGLGEQYF. In DNA form, the CDR3 reads TGCGCCAGCAGCACAGATGGTCTTGGGGAGCAGTACTTC. The whole variable domain, remainder taken from reference TRBV5-1 and TRBJ2-7, is KAGVTQTPRYLIKTRGQQVTLSCSPISGHRSVSWYQQTPGQGLQFLFEYFSETQRNKGNFPGRFSGRQFSNSRSEMNVSTLELGDSALYLCASSTDGLGEQYFGPGTRLTVT.

DNA for the CDR3: TGTGCCAGCAGTCCCACAGGGGGGGGTACTGAAGCTTTCTTT. As protein: CASSPTGGGTEAFF. This chain links TRBV27 with TRBJ1-1; TRBD1 agrees at 8 bases. This CDR3 spans 14 amino acids. Germline assignment: CDR1 MNHEY and CDR2 SMNVEV (reference sequence). V lost 5 bases and J lost 5; bases outside the gene matches: 7.

The CDR3 protein is CASWPVRDNYGYTF. CDR3 in DNA: TGTGCCAGCTGGCCTGTCAGGGATAACTATGGCTACACCTTC. This rearrangement joins TRBV6-5 to TRBJ1-2, with a possible D match to TRBD1 (5 bases). CDR3 length equals 14 residues. The germline V gene encodes CDR1 MNHEY and CDR2 SVGAGI. Trimming stripped 8 bases from V and 1 base from J, with 14 bases between.

The rearrangement links TRBV11-2 to TRBJ2-5; 10 bases line up with TRBD2. Trimming removed 5 bases from V and 1 base from J; junction bases left unmatched: 10. Germline assignment: CDR1 SGHAT and CDR2 FQNNGV. The CDR3 runs to 17 residues. The CDR3 nucleotides are TGTGCCAGCAGCCGAGGGTTACTAGCGGGGATCCAAGAGACCCAGTACTTC. It is translated as CASSRGLLAGIQETQYF.

The rearrangement uses TRBV5-1 and TRBJ2-1, with D possibly matching TRBD1 (5 bases). CDR3 size: 13 residues. V shed 2 bases and J shed 10 bases, with 13 bases lying between them. Germline V lookup: CDR1 SGHRS, CDR2 YFSETQ. The chain's CDR3 is CASSFLGAGEQFF. The CDR3 DNA reads TGCGCCAGCAGCTTCCTAGGGGCAGGGGAGCAGTTCTTC.

This chain joins TRBV5-4 and TRBJ2-1, with TRBD1 identical over 7 bases. CDR1 and CDR2 (germline): SGHNT, YYREEE (reference sequence). The CDR3 sequence is 15 residues long. With V trimmed by 3 bases and J by 0 bases, 3 bases remained unmatched. CDR3 residues: CASSYGQVSYNEQFF. CDR3 nucleotides: TGTGCCAGCAGCTATGGACAGGTCTCCTACAATGAGCAGTTCTTC. Full variable domain (remainder filled in from reference TRBV5-4 and TRBJ2-1): ETGVTQSPTHLIKTRGQQVTLRCSSQSGHNTVSWYQQALGQGPQFIFQYYREEENGRGNFPPRFSGLQFPNYSSELNVNALELDDSALYLCASSYGQVSYNEQFFGPGTRLTVL.

This rearrangement joins TRBV7-2 to TRBJ2-1, with 9 bases lining up with TRBD1. CDR1 and CDR2 (germline): SGHTA, FQGNSA. This CDR3 spans 16 amino acids. The junction had 9 bases not matched to a gene; V was cut back by 7 bases and J by 2 bases. CDR3 coding DNA: TGTGCCAGCACCCCCCCCCGGACAGGGGCCTACAATGAGCAGTTCTTC. Residues: CASTPPRTGAYNEQFF.

V usage is TRBV11-3 and J usage is TRBJ1-1, with D possibly matching TRBD1 (5 bases). Trimming removed 2 bases at V and 1 base at J, with 8 bases between. The CDR3 consists of 14 residues. In germline, CDR1 is SGHNT, CDR2 YENEEA. DNA of the CDR3: TGTGCCAGCAGCTTAAGGGGTGAGAACACTGAAGCTTTCTTT. It yields the protein CASSLRGENTEAFF.

The CDR3 is CASKGQGLLQQYF. CDR3 nucleotides: TGTGCCAGTAAGGGACAGGGCCTCCTGCAGCAGTACTTC. V and J are TRBV19 and TRBJ2-7; 9 positions match TRBD1. Germline V gene data show CDR1 as LNHDA and CDR2 as SQIVND (reference sequence). J was trimmed by 8 bases and V by 7 bases; bases with no gene match: 9. The CDR3 length is 13 residues. Variable domain in full (rest from reference TRBV19 and TRBJ2-7): DGGITQSPKYLFRKEGQNVTLSCEQNLNHDAMYWYRQDPGQGLRLIYYSQIVNDFQKGDIAEGYSVSREKKESFPLTVTSAQKNPTAFYLCASKGQGLLQQYFGPGTRLTVT.

The chain employs TRBV7-9 and TRBJ2-7; 7 bases match TRBD1. V was clipped by 1 base and J by 7 bases; unmatched bases: 13. The CDR3 consists of 16 residues. Germline V gene lookup returns CDR1 SEHNR and CDR2 FQNEAQ (reference sequence). The CDR3: CASSLGSQGVLQEQYF. CDR3 DNA: TGTGCCAGCAGCTTAGGGTCGCAGGGGGTTCTTCAAGAGCAGTACTTC. Looking up the rest from reference TRBV7-9 and TRBJ2-7 gives the full variable domain: DTGVSQNPRHKITKRGQNVTFRCDPISEHNRLYWYRQTLGQGPEFLTYFQNEAQLEKSRLLSDRFSAERPKGSFSTLEIQRTEQGDSAMYLCASSLGSQGVLQEQYFGPGTRLTVT.

This clone came up once. The chain employs TRBV7-2 and TRBJ1-1; no firm D call. Germline V gene sequence: CDR1 SGHTA, CDR2 FQGNSA. V lost 1 base, J lost 0 bases, and 12 bases lay in between. This CDR3 region has 16 residues. CDR3 nucleotides: TGTGCCAGCAGCTTAGGGTCGTCAGGAATGAACACTGAAGCTTTCTTT. Its translation: CASSLGSSGMNTEAFF.

V is TRBV7-2 and J is TRBJ2-7, with 7 bases identical to TRBD2. Germline V gene lookup returns CDR1 SGHTA and CDR2 FQGNSA. The CDR3 is made up of 13 amino acids. V was pared by 2 bases and J by 6 bases, with 4 bases of the junction left unmatched. CDR3 in DNA: TGTGCCAGCAGCTTATTCTGGGAGGGCGAGCAGTACTTC. Amino acid sequence: CASSLFWEGEQYF.

The CDR3 coding sequence is TGTGCCAGCAGCTTGTCGTTAGCAGGGCATGGCTACACCTTC. It encodes CASSLSLAGHGYTF. The V call is TRBV5-8, the J call TRBJ1-2, with a tentative D call TRBD1 (5 bases). V was shortened by 1 base and J by 6 bases, with 13 bases between the two germline ends. Germline assignment: CDR1 SGHTS and CDR2 YDEGEE. The CDR3 covers 14 residues.

CDR3 sequence: CATTRARATQYF. For the CDR3, the DNA is TGTGCCACAACTAGGGCGCGAGCGACCCAGTACTTC. This chain uses TRBV30 with TRBJ2-5, with D perhaps TRBD2 (5 bases). Germline CDR1 GTSNPN, CDR2 SVGIG (reference sequence). The CDR3 consists of 12 residues. With 8 bases removed from V and 7 bases from J, the gap between germline ends came to 17 bases.

This clone was seen a handful of times. CDR3 region: CASSESSAGRSYGYTF. CDR3 DNA: TGTGCCAGCAGTGAGTCCTCGGCAGGGAGGAGCTATGGCTACACCTTC. This sequence joins TRBV6-1 and TRBJ1-2, with a possible D match to TRBD1 (5 bases). The V gene's germline CDR1 is MNHNS and CDR2 SASEGT. The V end was cut by 3 bases, the J end by 4 bases, with 18 bases between. This CDR3 is 16 amino acids long.

The chain employs TRBV28 and TRBJ1-6, with D perhaps matching TRBD1 (5 bases). CDR1 and CDR2 (germline): MDHEN, SYDVKM. Trimming stripped 2 bases from V and 7 bases from J, with 9 bases between. The CDR3 loop spans 14 amino acids. In DNA, the CDR3 is TGTGCCAGCAGTTTAATACAGGCCAATTCACCCCTCCACTTT. It codes for CASSLIQANSPLHF.

V is TRBV5-1 and J is TRBJ2-1, with D possibly being TRBD2 (5 bases). This CDR3 is 15 amino acids long. Trimming took 4 bases from V and 0 from J, leaving 11 bases between them. Germline V lookup: CDR1 SGHRS, CDR2 YFSETQ. The CDR3 reads CASSPPGISYNEQFF. The CDR3 coding sequence is TGCGCCAGCAGCCCACCGGGGATCTCCTACAATGAGCAGTTCTTC.

This clone was detected a few times. This rearrangement joins TRBV10-3 to TRBJ1-1, with TRBD1 matching over 7 bases. CDR3 length: 13 residues. From germline, CDR1 is ENHRY and CDR2 SYGVKD. V lost 10 bases, J lost 2 bases, and 7 bases stayed unmatched. Here the CDR3 DNA reads TGTGCCACCGGAACAGGGGCTAACACTGAAGCTTTCTTT. Its translation is CATGTGANTEAFF.

The chain links TRBV5-1 to TRBJ1-3; D unresolved. The CDR3 has 15 residues. Germline lookup yields CDR1 SGHRS and CDR2 YFSETQ. V lost 0 bases and J lost 1, with 8 bases in between. This CDR3 is CASSLDPGSGNTIYF. Written as DNA, the CDR3 is TGCGCCAGCAGCTTGGACCCGGGATCTGGAAACACCATATATTTT.

This clone was picked up one time. J is TRBJ1-5 and V is TRBV3-1 (or the pseudogene TRBV3-2), with a weak D call TRBD1 (5 bases). V dropped 0 bases and J dropped 6 bases, with 9 bases sitting between them. Per germline, CDR1 LGHDT and CDR2 YNNKEL (reference sequence). This CDR3 contains 14 residues. CDR3 nucleotides: TGTGCCAGCAGCCAAGAGGGGGGAGGTCAGCCCCAGCATTTT. Translating it yields CASSQEGGGQPQHF.

The J gene is TRBJ1-5, the V gene TRBV6-1; maybe TRBD1 (6 bases). The germline V gene encodes CDR1 MNHNS and CDR2 SASEGT. V lost 3 bases, J lost 7 bases, and 16 bases lay in between. CDR3 length: 15 residues. This chain's CDR3 is CASSDSAQGRQPQHF. As DNA, the CDR3 is TGTGCCAGCAGTGATTCCGCGCAGGGGAGACAGCCCCAGCATTTT.

This chain uses TRBV6-5 with TRBJ1-2, with a weak D call TRBD1 (6 bases). Germline V CDR1 and CDR2: MNHEY, SVGAGI. The CDR3 sequence is 13 residues long. Trimming took 7 bases from V and 8 from J, leaving 17 bases between them. CDR3 nucleotides: TGTGCCAGCAAAACAGGGTCCGCTAGAGGCTACACCTTC. It translates to CASKTGSARGYTF.

This clone was recorded once. The V and J genes are TRBV19 and TRBJ1-1; no reliable D call. The germline V and J ends were trimmed by 2 bases and 4 bases, with 5 bases remaining between them. The CDR3 contains 12 residues. CDR1 is LNHDA and CDR2 is SQIVND in the germline V gene (reference sequence). CDR3 sequence reads: CASSIIGTEAFF. In nucleotides, the CDR3 is TGTGCCAGTAGTATAATCGGCACTGAAGCTTTCTTT.

The chain carries TRBV5-1 and TRBJ1-2; D perhaps matches TRBD1 (5 bases). Per the germline V gene, CDR1 is SGHRS and CDR2 is YFSETQ. The CDR3 loop spans 14 amino acids. Trimming pared 1 base from V and 4 bases from J, leaving 11 bases between. CDR3 in amino acids: CASSLQGEVYGYTF. The DNA of the CDR3 is TGCGCCAGCAGCTTGCAAGGGGAGGTCTATGGCTACACCTTC.

This clone was observed a handful of times. This chain connects TRBV5-1 to TRBJ2-2; 8 bases agree with TRBD1. CDR1 is SGHRS and CDR2 is YFSETQ in the germline V gene. The CDR3 extends over 16 amino acids. Trimming cost V 4 bases and J 1 base; bases outside gene matches: 6. DNA of the CDR3: TGCGCCAGCAGCCTTACCGGGACAGGGAACACCGGGGAGCTGTTTTTT. This codes for CASSLTGTGNTGELFF.